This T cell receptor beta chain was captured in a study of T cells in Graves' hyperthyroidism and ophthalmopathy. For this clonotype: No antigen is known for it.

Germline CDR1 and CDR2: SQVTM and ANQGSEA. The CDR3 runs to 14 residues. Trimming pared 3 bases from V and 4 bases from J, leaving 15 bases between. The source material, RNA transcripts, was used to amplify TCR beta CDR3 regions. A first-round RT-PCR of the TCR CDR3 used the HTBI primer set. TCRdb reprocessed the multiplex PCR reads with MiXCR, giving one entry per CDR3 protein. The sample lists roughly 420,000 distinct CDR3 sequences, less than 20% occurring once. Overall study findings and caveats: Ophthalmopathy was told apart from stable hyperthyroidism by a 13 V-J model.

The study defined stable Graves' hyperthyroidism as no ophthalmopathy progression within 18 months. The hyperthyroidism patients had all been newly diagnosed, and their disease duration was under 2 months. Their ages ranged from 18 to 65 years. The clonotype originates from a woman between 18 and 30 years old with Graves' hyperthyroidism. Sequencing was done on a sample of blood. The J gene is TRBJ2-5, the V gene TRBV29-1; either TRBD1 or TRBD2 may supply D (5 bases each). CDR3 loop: CSVDSGAAGETQYF. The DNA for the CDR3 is TGCAGCGTTGATTCCGGGGCGGCAGGAGAGACCCAGTACTTC.